This is a list of T cell receptor beta chains from one sample in a study of shared clonotypes between healthy human individuals. Assay used: immunoSEQ multiplex PCR; TCRdb lists only in-frame clones, some missing. This table has 2,500,000 or so clones, over 85% appearing once. Sequenced input: naive CD4+ T cells sorted from blood. These receptors were collected from a man aged 18 to 35 in good health. CDR3s include the opening cysteine and the closing phenylalanine or tryptophan. A D gene is named only where the DNA matches it firmly. Size tells how often a clone was seen (once, few, many) or the class of an expanded clone, and some rows leave it out.

CDR3: CASSLEGQGTEAFF
DNA: TGCGCCAGCAGCCTAGAGGGACAGGGCACGGAAGCTTTCTTT
length: 14
J: TRBJ1-1
D: TRBD1
size: .
V: TRBV5-1

CDR3: CASRTRQGAGAYNEQFF
DNA: TGCGCCAGCAGAACCCGACAGGGGGCTGGGGCCTACAATGAGCAGTTCTTC
length: 17
J: TRBJ2-1
D: TRBD1
size: .
V: TRBV5-1

CDR3: CASSLQGTGTGELFF
DNA: TGTGCCAGCAGCTTACAGGGGACCGGCACCGGGGAGCTGTTTTTT
length: 15
J: TRBJ2-2
D: TRBD1
size: .
V: TRBV14

CDR3: CASSYGTDNEKLFF
DNA: TGTGCCAGCAGTTATGGGACAGATAATGAAAAACTGTTTTTT
length: 14
J: TRBJ1-4
D: TRBD1
size: .
V: TRBV2

CDR3: CASSKQGPNEKLFF
DNA: TGTGCCAGCAGTAAACAGGGACCTAATGAAAAACTGTTTTTT
length: 14
J: TRBJ1-4
D: .
size: .
V: TRBV5-6

CDR3: CASSRQGGKTEAFF
DNA: TGTGCCAGCAGTCGACAGGGGGGTAAGACTGAAGCTTTCTTT
length: 14
J: TRBJ1-1
D: TRBD1
size: .
V: TRBV6-5

CDR3: CASSLGRLEAGETNGEQFF
DNA: TGTGCCAGCAGCTTAGGAAGACTAGAGGCGGGAGAAACAAACGGTGAGCAGTTCTTC
length: 19
J: TRBJ2-1
D: TRBD2
size: .
V: TRBV7-9

CDR3: CSVGDFLADPYNEQFF
DNA: TGCAGCGTAGGAGACTTTTTAGCGGACCCTTACAATGAGCAGTTCTTC
length: 16
J: TRBJ2-1
D: .
size: .
V: TRBV29-1

CDR3: CAWRAPGGVIQYF
DNA: TGTGCCTGGAGGGCCCCGGGAGGGGTCATTCAGTACTTC
length: 13
J: TRBJ2-4
D: TRBD2
size: .
V: TRBV30

CDR3: CASTIAGKETDTQYF
DNA: TGCGCCAGTACCATAGCGGGAAAGGAGACAGATACGCAGTATTTT
length: 15
J: TRBJ2-3
D: TRBD2
size: .
V: TRBV5-1

CDR3: CASREGGSKHGYTF
DNA: TGTGCCAGCAGGGAGGGGGGATCCAAGCATGGCTACACCTTC
length: 14
J: TRBJ1-2
D: .
size: .
V: TRBV6-5

CDR3: CASSTRTSGEQYF
DNA: TGTGCCAGCAGCACCCGGACTAGCGGAGAGCAGTACTTC
length: 13
J: TRBJ2-7
D: TRBD2
size: .
V: TRBV11-3

CDR3: CASRRQGESQPQHF
DNA: TGTGCCAGCAGGAGACAGGGAGAATCTCAGCCCCAGCATTTT
length: 14
J: TRBJ1-5
D: TRBD1
size: .
V: TRBV6-5

CDR3: CASVMVRDMEQYF
DNA: TGTGCCAGCGTAATGGTCCGGGACATGGAGCAGTACTTC
length: 13
J: TRBJ2-7
D: .
size: .
V: TRBV6-1

CDR3: CASSLDGYTGELFF
DNA: TGTGCCAGCAGCTTAGACGGCTACACCGGGGAGCTGTTTTTT
length: 14
J: TRBJ2-2
D: .
size: once
V: TRBV11-3

CDR3: CASRTGGLSTEAFF
DNA: TGTGCCAGCAGGACAGGGGGCCTCAGCACTGAAGCTTTCTTT
length: 14
J: TRBJ1-1
D: TRBD1
size: .
V: TRBV2

CDR3: CASSELDGANVLTF
DNA: TGTGCCAGCAGTGAACTGGATGGGGCCAACGTCCTGACTTTC
length: 14
J: TRBJ2-6
D: .
size: .
V: TRBV2

CDR3: CASSSRQVQGAYEQYF
DNA: TGTGCCAGCAGTTCCCGACAGGTCCAAGGGGCCTACGAGCAGTACTTC
length: 16
J: TRBJ2-7
D: .
size: .
V: TRBV27

CDR3: CASSLSAYYNEQFF
DNA: TGTGCCAGCAGCTTGTCGGCCTACTACAATGAGCAGTTCTTC
length: 14
J: TRBJ2-1
D: .
size: .
V: TRBV5-8

CDR3: CASSSRRTANYGYTF
DNA: TGTGCCAGCAGCTCGAGGCGGACGGCAAACTATGGCTACACCTTC
length: 15
J: TRBJ1-2
D: .
size: .
V: TRBV5-6

CDR3: CASSRGLAGVYSQRGSDTQYF
DNA: TGTGCCAGCAGCCGGGGACTAGCGGGAGTTTATAGCCAGAGAGGGTCAGATACGCAGTATTTT
length: 21
J: TRBJ2-3
D: TRBD2
size: once
V: TRBV4-2

CDR3: CASTSPAQHF
DNA: TGCGCCAGCACCAGCCCCGCCCAGCATTTT
length: 10
J: TRBJ1-5
D: .
size: few
V: TRBV10-2

CDR3: CASSLTSGTGLGFTDTQYF
DNA: TGTGCCAGCAGCTTAACGTCCGGGACAGGCTTAGGGTTCACAGATACGCAGTATTTT
length: 19
J: TRBJ2-3
D: TRBD1
size: once
V: TRBV7-2

CDR3: CASSLGGYEQYF
DNA: TGTGCCAGCAGCTTAGGGGGCTACGAGCAGTACTTC
length: 12
J: TRBJ2-7
D: .
size: .
V: TRBV5-6

CDR3: CASSEGPGGRGYGYTF
DNA: TGTGCCAGCAGTGAAGGGCCAGGGGGCCGAGGTTATGGCTACACCTTC
length: 16
J: TRBJ1-2
D: TRBD1
size: .
V: TRBV6-1

CDR3: CAWSVPGTGAYEQYF
DNA: TGTGCCTGGAGTGTCCCCGGGACAGGGGCCTACGAGCAGTACTTC
length: 15
J: TRBJ2-7
D: TRBD1
size: .
V: TRBV30

CDR3: CASSLTSNEQFF
DNA: TGTGCCAGCAGCTTAACGAGTAATGAGCAGTTCTTC
length: 12
J: TRBJ2-1
D: .
size: .
V: TRBV7-3

CDR3: CASSIRQGNTEAFF
DNA: TGTGCCAGTAGTATCCGACAGGGGAACACTGAAGCTTTCTTT
length: 14
J: TRBJ1-1
D: TRBD1
size: .
V: TRBV19

CDR3: CASSPATGGAQYF
DNA: TGTGCCAGCTCACCAGCTACAGGGGGTGCCCAGTACTTC
length: 13
J: TRBJ2-5
D: TRBD1
size: .
V: TRBV18

CDR3: CASSRQDSNQPQHF
DNA: TGTGCCAGCAGTAGACAGGATAGCAATCAGCCCCAGCATTTT
length: 14
J: TRBJ1-5
D: .
size: .
V: TRBV6-5

CDR3: CASSLTGGDTDTQYF
DNA: TGTGCCAGCAGCCTAACCGGGGGGGACACAGATACGCAGTATTTT
length: 15
J: TRBJ2-3
D: TRBD2
size: once
V: TRBV7-8

CDR3: CASSGGRVPDTQYF
DNA: TGTGCCAGCAGTGGCGGCAGGGTCCCAGATACGCAGTATTTT
length: 14
J: TRBJ2-3
D: .
size: .
V: TRBV6-5

CDR3: CASSLARVNTEAFF
DNA: TGTGCCAGTAGTCTCGCCAGGGTAAACACTGAAGCTTTCTTT
length: 14
J: TRBJ1-1
D: .
size: .
V: TRBV19

CDR3: CATNRVGTEAFF
DNA: TGTGCCACAAACAGGGTGGGCACTGAAGCTTTCTTT
length: 12
J: TRBJ1-1
D: .
size: few
V: TRBV30

CDR3: CAILQGAGEKLFF
DNA: TGTGCCATCTTACAGGGGGCGGGTGAAAAACTGTTTTTT
length: 13
J: TRBJ1-4
D: TRBD1
size: .
V: TRBV28

CDR3: CASSILDRGYEQYF
DNA: TGTGCCAGCAGCATCCTCGACAGGGGCTACGAGCAGTACTTC
length: 14
J: TRBJ2-7
D: TRBD1
size: .
V: TRBV7-9

CDR3: CASSSGTGKDAQYF
DNA: TGTGCCAGCAGCTCGGGGACAGGGAAGGATGCGCAGTATTTT
length: 14
J: TRBJ2-3
D: TRBD1
size: .
V: TRBV5-6

CDR3: CASSSSRGYEQYF
DNA: TGTGCCAGCAGCTCCTCGCGGGGCTACGAGCAGTACTTC
length: 13
J: TRBJ2-7
D: .
size: .
V: TRBV7-9

CDR3: CASSGIGQGGSGELFF
DNA: TGCGCCAGCAGCGGGATAGGACAGGGAGGATCCGGGGAGCTGTTTTTT
length: 16
J: TRBJ2-2
D: TRBD1
size: .
V: TRBV5-1

CDR3: CASSLAVRGTSGEQYF
DNA: TGCGCCAGCAGCTTGGCTGTTCGGGGGACCTCCGGCGAGCAGTACTTC
length: 16
J: TRBJ2-7
D: .
size: .
V: TRBV5-1

CDR3: CASSFGTQETQYF
DNA: TGTGCCAGCAGCTTTGGGACCCAAGAGACCCAGTACTTC
length: 13
J: TRBJ2-5
D: .
size: .
V: TRBV11-3

CDR3: CASSKGTGYSGANVLTF
DNA: TGTGCCAGCTCAAAAGGGACAGGATACTCTGGGGCCAACGTCCTGACTTTC
length: 17
J: TRBJ2-6
D: TRBD1
size: .
V: TRBV18

CDR3: CASSQKAGTGGHQPQHF
DNA: TGTGCCAGCAGCCAAAAAGCCGGGACAGGGGGCCATCAGCCCCAGCATTTT
length: 17
J: TRBJ1-5
D: TRBD1
size: .
V: TRBV11-3

CDR3: CASSAQGGTNEKLFF
DNA: TGTGCCAGTAGTGCCCAGGGGGGCACTAATGAAAAACTGTTTTTT
length: 15
J: TRBJ1-4
D: TRBD1
size: few
V: TRBV19

CDR3: CASNQLGGTLQRTYEQYF
DNA: TGCGCCAGCAACCAGCTGGGGGGGACCTTACAACGGACCTACGAGCAGTACTTC
length: 18
J: TRBJ2-7
D: TRBD2
size: .
V: TRBV5-1

CDR3: CSASRDGEAFF
DNA: TGCAGTGCTAGTAGGGACGGTGAAGCTTTCTTT
length: 11
J: TRBJ1-1
D: .
size: .
V: TRBV20-1

CDR3: CAISVTEMNTEAFF
DNA: TGTGCCATCAGCGTGACAGAAATGAACACTGAAGCTTTCTTT
length: 14
J: TRBJ1-1
D: .
size: .
V: TRBV10-3

CDR3: CASSPGLAGAEQFF
DNA: TGTGCCAGCTCCCCGGGACTAGCGGGAGCGGAGCAGTTCTTC
length: 14
J: TRBJ2-1
D: TRBD2
size: .
V: TRBV5-6

CDR3: CASSSRGEKLFF
DNA: TGTGCCAGCAGCTCTCGGGGTGAAAAACTGTTTTTT
length: 12
J: TRBJ1-4
D: .
size: .
V: TRBV28